Following are 20 T cell receptor beta chains from one sample sequenced in a study of shared clonotypes between healthy human individuals. This table comes from immunoSEQ multiplex PCR, and its TCRdb copy is limited to in-frame clones, with some not included. Of about 2 million clones listed, 85% to 95% are singletons. Sequenced sample: naive CD4+ T cells sorted from blood. This sample's subset: CD45RA+ positively selected. These receptor sequences come from a man younger than 30 in good health.

The V and J genes are TRBV11-2 and TRBJ2-1, with TRBD2 as a possible D gene (6 bases). Germline V gene sequence: CDR1 SGHAT, CDR2 FQNNGV. V gave up 5 bases and J gave up 0 bases, with 8 bases separating them. This CDR3 has 14 residues. The CDR3 region has the DNA TGTGCCAGCAGCACCGGGAGCTCCTACAATGAGCAGTTCTTC. As protein: CASSTGSSYNEQFF.

The chain uses TRBV5-1 and TRBJ2-7; 8 nucleotides align to TRBD2. After removal of 1 base from V and 2 bases from J, the junction contained 5 bases not matched to a gene. The CDR3 spans 15 residues. The V gene's germline CDR1 is SGHRS and CDR2 YFSETQ. The CDR3 loop reads CASSLYGGATYEQYF. The CDR3 DNA reads as TGCGCCAGCAGCTTGTACGGGGGGGCAACCTACGAGCAGTACTTC.

This rearrangement joins TRBV21-1 to TRBJ2-2; the table's D call of TRBD1 was not tested on the DNA. TRBV21-1 is an annotated pseudogene. The CDR3 loop spans 13 amino acids. CDR3 sequence reads: CALPRGFGGELFF. DNA of the CDR3: TGTGCCCTCCCCAGGGGGTTCGGGGGGGAGCTGTTTTTT.

J is TRBJ2-7 and V is TRBV13, with D possibly matching TRBD2 (6 bases). V shed 0 bases and J shed 2 bases, with 17 bases lying between them. The CDR3 runs 17 residues. The germline V gene encodes CDR1 PRHDT and CDR2 FYEKMQ (reference sequence). The CDR3 nucleotides read TGTGCCAGCAGCTTAGGCCTTGGTGGGAGGATTGCCTACGAGCAGTACTTC. Encoded protein: CASSLGLGGRIAYEQYF.

With respect to this clone: The sample has other DNA sequences that encode this CDR3 too. The chain recombines TRBV5-1 with TRBJ2-7; D is undetermined. CDR1 is SGHRS and CDR2 is YFSETQ in the germline V gene. The V end lost 0 bases, the J end lost 3 bases, and 7 bases lay between the germline ends. This CDR3 is 13 amino acids long. The CDR3: CASSLGAGYEQYF. As DNA, the CDR3 is TGCGCCAGCAGCTTGGGGGCAGGCTACGAGCAGTACTTC.

The rearrangement uses TRBV9 and TRBJ2-5; no definite D call. Germline CDR1 reads SGDLS; CDR2 reads YYNGEE. The CDR3 runs to 16 residues. Trimming removed 0 bases from V and 0 bases from J, with 12 bases in between. In nucleotides, the CDR3 is TGTGCCAGCAGCGTAGAGATCTACTCGTACCAAGAGACCCAGTACTTC. It specifies CASSVEIYSYQETQYF.

The CDR3 spells CASSYLDRGGYTF. The CDR3 DNA follows: TGTGCCAGCAGTTACCTCGACAGGGGTGGCTACACCTTC. The chain uses TRBV6-5 and TRBJ1-2; 8 bases fit TRBD1. Looked up from germline, CDR1 is MNHEY and CDR2 is SVGAGI. This CDR3 spans 13 amino acids. Trimming took 2 bases from V and 7 from J; bases not matched to a gene: 3.

The J gene is TRBJ1-2, the V gene TRBV6-5; D gene uncertain. The CDR3 is 13 residues long. V gave up 2 bases and J gave up 1 base, with 5 bases separating them. Germline V gene data show CDR1 as MNHEY and CDR2 as SVGAGI. The CDR3 DNA follows: TGTGCCAGCAGTTACGAGGATAACTATGGCTACACCTTC. It specifies CASSYEDNYGYTF.

The chain recombines TRBV30 with TRBJ2-4, with 14 bases aligning to TRBD2. The V gene end was trimmed by 5 bases and the J gene end by 7 bases; junction bases not matched to a gene: 22. The germline V gene encodes CDR1 GTSNPN and CDR2 SVGIG (reference sequence). This CDR3 is built from 20 residues. CDR3: CAWDRTRTSGGPTPGNIQYF. The CDR3, as DNA: TGTGCCTGGGACCGAACCCGGACTAGCGGGGGGCCTACCCCCGGGAACATTCAGTACTTC.

The chain links TRBV18 to TRBJ2-7; the D is unclear. Germline-derived CDR1 and CDR2 are KGHSH and LQKENI. Deletions cut 1 base from V and 5 bases from J, with 12 bases between. The CDR3 is made up of 14 amino acids. CDR3 DNA sequence: TGTGCCAGCTCACCACGGTTAAGGGTTGACGAGCAGTACTTC. Encoded protein: CASSPRLRVDEQYF.

The rearrangement joins TRBV30 to TRBJ2-7, with 8 bases matching TRBD1. Germline-derived CDR1 and CDR2 are GTSNPN and SVGIG (reference sequence). V was clipped by 2 bases and J by 2 bases; unmatched bases: 5. This CDR3 region has 14 residues. The CDR3 nucleotides read TGTGCCTGGAGTCCCAGGACAGGGCCCTACGAGCAGTACTTC. Its translation is CAWSPRTGPYEQYF.

V and J are TRBV15 and TRBJ1-1, with 8 positions matching TRBD1. With 6 bases clipped from V and 2 bases from J, the junction kept 11 bases outside the gene matches. The CDR3 covers 16 residues. The V gene's germline CDR1 is LNHNV and CDR2 YYDKDF (reference sequence). The CDR3 here is CATRPQGAAGNTEAFF. The CDR3 DNA reads TGTGCCACCAGACCGCAGGGGGCGGCTGGAAACACTGAAGCTTTCTTT.

The chain has TRBV5-6 and TRBJ2-5, with a weak D call TRBD1 (7 bases). The germline V gene has CDR1 SGHDT and CDR2 YYEEEE. CDR3 length equals 17 residues. Trimming cost V 0 bases and J 5 bases, with 20 bases left between them. The CDR3 nucleotides are TGTGCCAGCAGCTTGGGACAGGGAGGAAGATTGGTTGAGACCCAGTACTTC. Translating it yields CASSLGQGGRLVETQYF.

The chain carries TRBV6-6 and TRBJ2-3; 7 nucleotides line up with TRBD1. The V gene end was trimmed by 6 bases and the J gene end by 6 bases; junction bases not matched to a gene: 6. Germline CDR1 is MNHNY and CDR2 is SVGAGI (reference sequence). The CDR3 has 13 amino acids. The CDR3 sequence is CASRQGSPDTQYF. CDR3 sequence (DNA): TGTGCCAGCAGACAGGGGTCTCCGGATACGCAGTATTTT.

This sequence joins TRBV5-1 and TRBJ1-1; 9 bases agree with TRBD1. Germline values: CDR1 SGHRS, CDR2 YFSETQ. With 6 bases clipped from V and 5 bases from J, the junction kept 5 bases outside the gene matches. The CDR3 runs to 13 residues. Here the CDR3 reads CASTWDRATEAFF. Written as DNA, the CDR3 is TGCGCCAGCACCTGGGACAGGGCGACTGAAGCTTTCTTT.

V usage is TRBV5-4 and J usage is TRBJ2-7; D may be TRBD1 or TRBD2 (5 bases each). CDR1 and CDR2 from the germline V gene are SGHNT and YYREEE (reference sequence). Trimming took 2 bases from V and 1 from J, leaving 10 bases between them. This CDR3 region has 14 residues. The CDR3 is CASSFRDGSYEQYF. In nucleotides, the CDR3 is TGTGCCAGCAGCTTCCGGGACGGATCCTACGAGCAGTACTTC. The variable domain in full, with the rest retrieved from reference TRBV5-4 and TRBJ2-7, is ETGVTQSPTHLIKTRGQQVTLRCSSQSGHNTVSWYQQALGQGPQFIFQYYREEENGRGNFPPRFSGLQFPNYSSELNVNALELDDSALYLCASSFRDGSYEQYFGPGTRLTVT.

V usage is TRBV18 and J usage is TRBJ1-6; a weak D match, TRBD1 (6 bases). This CDR3 comprises 17 residues. V was trimmed by 3 bases and J by 7 bases, leaving 19 bases between them. Germline assignment: CDR1 KGHSH and CDR2 LQKENI. CDR3 in amino acids: CASSPTGLTPGNSPLHF. In DNA form, the CDR3 reads TGTGCCAGCTCACCCACAGGGTTAACGCCTGGGAATTCACCCCTCCACTTT.

This clone was picked up one time. The CDR3 nucleotides read TGTGCCAGCTCCAAGACAGGGCTGTCGATGGGGACTGAAGCTTTCTTT. This encodes CASSKTGLSMGTEAFF. The V call is TRBV18, the J call TRBJ1-1; 7 bases align to TRBD1. Germline loops: CDR1 KGHSH, CDR2 LQKENI. The CDR3 spans 16 residues. The J segment lost 5 bases and the V segment lost 6 bases, leaving 15 bases of the junction unmatched.

This clone was seen a single time. The V and J genes are TRBV11-3 and TRBJ2-3, with a possible D match to TRBD2 (5 bases). Germline V gene data show CDR1 as SGHNT and CDR2 as YENEEA. V lost 9 bases and J 2 bases, leaving 18 bases between the germline ends. The CDR3 has 15 residues. In DNA, the CDR3 is TGTGCCAGTAGATCCCCGGGGTGGTACACAGATACGCAGTATTTT. It is translated as CASRSPGWYTDTQYF.

V usage is TRBV7-8 and J usage is TRBJ2-5, with TRBD2 identical over 10 bases. This CDR3 contains 16 residues. V gave up 4 bases and J gave up 1 base; unmatched junction bases: 6. CDR1 SGHVS and CDR2 FQNEAQ come from the germline V gene. CDR3: CASSSGGTSVQETQYF. In DNA form, the CDR3 reads TGTGCCAGCAGCTCGGGGGGGACTAGCGTCCAAGAGACCCAGTACTTC.